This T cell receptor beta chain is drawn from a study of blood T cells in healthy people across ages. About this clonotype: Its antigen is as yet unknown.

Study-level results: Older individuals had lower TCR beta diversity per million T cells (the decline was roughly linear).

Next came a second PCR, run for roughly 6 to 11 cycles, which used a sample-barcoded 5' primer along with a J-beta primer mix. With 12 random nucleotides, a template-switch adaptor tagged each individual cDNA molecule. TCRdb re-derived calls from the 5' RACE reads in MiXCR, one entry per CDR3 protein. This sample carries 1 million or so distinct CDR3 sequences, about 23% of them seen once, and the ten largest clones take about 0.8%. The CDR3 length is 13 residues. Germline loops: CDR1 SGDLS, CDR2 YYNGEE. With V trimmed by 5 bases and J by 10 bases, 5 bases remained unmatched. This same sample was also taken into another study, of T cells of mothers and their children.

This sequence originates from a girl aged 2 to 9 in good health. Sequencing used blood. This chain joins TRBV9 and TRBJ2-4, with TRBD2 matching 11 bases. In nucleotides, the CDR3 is TGTGCCAGCAGTCCCCGACTAGCGGGGATTCAGTACTTC. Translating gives CASSPRLAGIQYF.